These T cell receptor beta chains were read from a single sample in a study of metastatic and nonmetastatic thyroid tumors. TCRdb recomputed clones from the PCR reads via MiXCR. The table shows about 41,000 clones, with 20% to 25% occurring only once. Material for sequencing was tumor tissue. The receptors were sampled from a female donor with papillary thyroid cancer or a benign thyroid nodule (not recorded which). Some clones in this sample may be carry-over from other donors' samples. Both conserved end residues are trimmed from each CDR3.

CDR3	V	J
ASSFRGLDYGYT	TRBV2	TRBJ1-2
SAPDNTDEQY	TRBV20-1	TRBJ2-7
ASGGFGNEQF	TRBV6-2/TRBV6-3	TRBJ2-1
ASSLVGGSSEQY	TRBV5-4	TRBJ2-7
SVRGRGYEQY	TRBV29-1	TRBJ2-7
ASSPLGQGALNEPQH	TRBV12-3/TRBV12-4	TRBJ1-5
SASPIRTPGELF	TRBV20-1	TRBJ2-2
ATSREYMGRNEAF	TRBV15	TRBJ1-1
ATSRDAGGSANEQF	TRBV15	TRBJ2-1
ATSLWTSGNTGELF	TRBV24-1	TRBJ2-2
SARYPSGSYEQY	TRBV20-1	TRBJ2-7
ASSPFRGIDTGEMF	TRBV11-2	TRBJ2-2
SAKGLSLATDTQY	TRBV20-1	TRBJ2-3
ASSLVTSGWGEQY	TRBV7-6	TRBJ2-7
ASSQGLGEGEQF	TRBV11-3	TRBJ2-1
ATSDHAFYEQY	TRBV24-1	TRBJ2-7
ASSLEGYPTNEKLF	TRBV5-1	TRBJ1-4
ASSWGTGALPYDNEKLF	TRBV5-1	TRBJ1-4
ASSSRTGMTYNEQF	TRBV7-9	TRBJ2-1
ASSRYGSTDTQY	TRBV6-1	TRBJ2-3
ASSQGSGGAGETQY	TRBV4-2	TRBJ2-5
ASTPTTSTDTQY	TRBV7-9	TRBJ2-3
SASSGDYGYT	TRBV20-1	TRBJ1-2
SARGEVVAGGGTDTQY	TRBV20-1	TRBJ2-3
ASSYSTPLWDGYT	TRBV6-2/TRBV6-3	TRBJ1-2
SARAPALDYNEQF	TRBV20-1	TRBJ2-1
ASSLAPGRPNEKLF	TRBV5-1	TRBJ1-4
SARRLAYWGSPSRLAGTEQF	TRBV20-1	TRBJ2-1
ASSGPLQGTYEQY	TRBV2	TRBJ2-7
ASSDRAGGNTDTQY	TRBV6-4	TRBJ2-3
ASSVSVSMNSPLH	TRBV5-1	TRBJ1-6
ASSLWGQGSNSPLH	TRBV28	TRBJ1-6
ASSVEWSVAVGEAF	TRBV9	TRBJ1-1
ASIFGTGPQPQH	TRBV5-1	TRBJ1-5
ASSPPRGQGYEQY	TRBV18	TRBJ2-7
ASSRGRRTAVEKLF	TRBV11-2	TRBJ1-4
ASSLQTGSQPQH	TRBV28	TRBJ1-5
ASRERALSPNQPQH	TRBV18	TRBJ1-5
ASTMTASENTEAF	TRBV5-1	TRBJ1-1
ASSLGSMGEQY	TRBV27	TRBJ2-7
ASSYSDRAGSYNEQF	TRBV14	TRBJ2-1
ASSPRGTTDTQY	TRBV11-3	TRBJ2-3
ASSDRVGSNQPQH	TRBV2	TRBJ1-5
AWSSQRTSWADTQY	TRBV30	TRBJ2-3
ASSLDPAGFQETQY	TRBV11-2	TRBJ2-5
ATGTVVYEQY	TRBV10-3	TRBJ2-7
ASSLGGSGNTIY	TRBV4-3	TRBJ1-3
ASRKSSGRGVRGQETQY	TRBV27	TRBJ2-5
SARTPPHSEEQF	TRBV20-1	TRBJ2-1
AISGRIGTEAYEQY	TRBV10-3	TRBJ2-7
ASSPHGGMVQETQY	TRBV7-2	TRBJ2-5
ASRLQGDTGELF	TRBV27	TRBJ2-2
ASSPRRISYNEQF	TRBV5-1	TRBJ2-1
ASSERLAGQGYEQY	TRBV6-1	TRBJ2-7
ASSFAGLAGDLSYEQY	TRBV28	TRBJ2-7
ASSSPPSGNEKLF	TRBV27	TRBJ1-4
ASRLTVANTEAF	TRBV12-3/TRBV12-4	TRBJ1-1
ASSQDPISGVSDQPQH	TRBV4-3	TRBJ1-5
ATATGAYGDTQY	TRBV24-1	TRBJ2-3